Following are 4 T cell receptor beta chains from one sample sequenced in a study of tumor-infiltrating lymphocytes in primary liver carcinoma. A primer matching the constant region was used to make TCR beta cDNA from approximately 500 ng of total RNA. Libraries covering TCR beta were generated through three nested multiplex PCR rounds (using a slightly modified ARM-PCR). A C-beta reverse primer was combined with TRBV1-TRBV30 forward primers in the first two PCR rounds, and each round had ten to eleven cycles. One entry per CDR3 protein, called by TCRdb with MiXCR from the multiplex PCR reads. The sample includes 85,000 to 100,000 distinct CDR3 sequences, 65% to 70% of them seen just once. Extraction of RNA together with DNA used roughly 20-32 mg of unsorted bulk tissue. Sequencing was done on a sample of tumor-adjacent normal liver tissue. These TCRs come from a man aged 35-49 years with primary liver carcinoma and hepatitis B virus infection.

In its sample, this clonotype is medium-sized. The V call is TRBV11-2, the J call TRBJ2-7; D assignment may be TRBD1 or TRBD2 (5 bases each). Germline CDR1 is SGHAT and CDR2 is FQNNGV. V was cut by 2 bases and J by 7 bases, with 12 bases left in between. The CDR3 length is 13 residues. CDR3 loop: CASSLFGAKEQYF. The DNA of the CDR3 is TGTGCCAGCAGCTTATTCGGGGCGAAAGAGCAGTACTTC.

V is TRBV29-1 and J is TRBJ2-1; TRBD2 matches at 7 bases. Losses at the gene ends were 0 bases for V and 13 bases for J; bases not matched to a gene: 9. Per the germline V gene, CDR1 is SQVTM and CDR2 is ANQGSEA. The length of the CDR3 is 13 residues. CDR3 sequence: CSVEDWTSIDQFF. The CDR3 bases are TGCAGCGTTGAAGATTGGACTAGTATTGACCAGTTCTTC.

This clonotype was seen a few times. The chain recombines TRBV7-9 with TRBJ2-3; D perhaps matches TRBD2 (5 bases). V was shortened by 5 bases and J by 8 bases, with 14 bases between the two germline ends. The CDR3 is made up of 13 amino acids. Looked up from germline, CDR1 is SEHNR and CDR2 is FQNEAQ (reference sequence). CDR3 bases: TGTGCCAGCAGCCCCTCTTCGAGCGGTACGCAGTATTTT. Translated: CASSPSSSGTQYF. The complete variable domain, with remaining parts taken from reference TRBV7-9 and TRBJ2-3, reads DTGVSQNPRHKITKRGQNVTFRCDPISEHNRLYWYRQTLGQGPEFLTYFQNEAQLEKSRLLSDRFSAERPKGSFSTLEIQRTEQGDSAMYLCASSPSSSGTQYFGPGTRLTVL.

In its sample, this clonotype was seen a few times. A much larger clonotype is one base distant, so this may be a read error. This chain connects TRBV12-3 or TRBV12-4 to TRBJ2-5; D unclear. The CDR3 runs 12 residues. CDR3 loop: CVSSQNQETQYF. For the CDR3, the DNA is TGTGTCAGCAGTCAAAACCAAGAGACCCAGTACTTC.